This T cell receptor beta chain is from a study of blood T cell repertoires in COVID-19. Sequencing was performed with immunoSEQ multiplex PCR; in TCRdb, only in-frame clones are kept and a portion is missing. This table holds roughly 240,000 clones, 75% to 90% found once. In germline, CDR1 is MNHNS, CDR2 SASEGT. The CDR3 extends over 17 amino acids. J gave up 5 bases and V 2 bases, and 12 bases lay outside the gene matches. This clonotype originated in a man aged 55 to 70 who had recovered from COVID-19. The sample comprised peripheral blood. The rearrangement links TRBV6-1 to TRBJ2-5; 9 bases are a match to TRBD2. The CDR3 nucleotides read TGTGCCAGCAGTGAATCGGGCGGGGGGGCCCTCCCTGAGACCCAGTACTTC. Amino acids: CASSESGGGALPETQYF.